Sequencing of this TCR beta chain was carried out in a study of blood T cells in healthy people across ages. Germline V gene sequence: CDR1 SGHTA, CDR2 FQGNSA. The CDR3 totals 14 residues. The V gene lost 0 bases and the J gene lost 5 bases, with 11 bases spanning the gap. General observations from the study: Nothing was known about donor CMV status, and this possibly confounded expanded clonotype changes.

This clonotype has only a few counts. As yet, its antigen is unknown. The authors extracted at least 6 micrograms of total RNA per sample. A J-beta primer mix and a sample-barcoded 5' primer were used in a second PCR of roughly 6 to 11 cycles. Any given sample supplied a minimum of 2.5 million CDR3-containing paired-end reads. MiXCR, run by TCRdb on the 5' RACE reads, gives a single entry per CDR3 protein. In the table there are 600,000 or so distinct CDR3 sequences, roughly 21% of which are singletons. This receptor was identified in a man aged 70-80 years in good health. The sequenced material came from blood. This chain links TRBV7-2 with TRBJ2-7; D may be TRBD1 (6 bases). Written as DNA, the CDR3 is TGTGCCAGCAGCTTAGCACAGGGTGACCACGAGCAGTACGTC. Its translation is CASSLAQGDHEQYV.